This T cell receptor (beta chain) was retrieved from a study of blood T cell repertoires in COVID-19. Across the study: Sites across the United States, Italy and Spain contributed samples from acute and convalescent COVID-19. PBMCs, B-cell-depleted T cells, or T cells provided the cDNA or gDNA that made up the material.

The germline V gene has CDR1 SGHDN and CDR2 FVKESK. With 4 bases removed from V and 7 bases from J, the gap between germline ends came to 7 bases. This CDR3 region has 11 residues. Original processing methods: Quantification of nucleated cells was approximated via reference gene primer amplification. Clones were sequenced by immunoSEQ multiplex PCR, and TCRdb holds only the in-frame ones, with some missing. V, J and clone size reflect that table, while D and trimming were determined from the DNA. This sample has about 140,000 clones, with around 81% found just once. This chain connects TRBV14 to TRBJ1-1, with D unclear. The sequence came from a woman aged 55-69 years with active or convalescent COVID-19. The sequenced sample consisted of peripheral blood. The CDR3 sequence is CASSRYSEAFF. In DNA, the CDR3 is TGTGCCAGCAGCCGATACAGTGAAGCTTTCTTT.